This TCR beta chain was found in a study of graft-versus-host responses after intestinal transplantation (dated by TCRdb to the early 2020s). Some background on the complete study: The transplants that recipients got were multivisceral, liver-intestinal, or isolated intestinal. Every recipient was given anti-thymocyte globulin induction, followed by about three years of maintenance tacrolimus and steroids. To identify alloreactive clones, pre-transplant mixed lymphocyte reaction products were sequenced and then compared with unstimulated pre-transplant donor and recipient T cells. Bulk TCR-beta CDR3 sequencing was used to track graft-versus-host and host-versus-graft alloreactive T cell clones in the graft, circulation and bone marrow after intestinal transplantation. Rather than being sequenced by the commercial service, samples from a few later patients were sequenced in-house on an Illumina MiSeq and processed with MiXCR. A cohort of more than 20 intestinal transplant recipients, including one retransplant, was enrolled, and a few patients lacking pretransplant specimens were excluded. A peak of at least 4% donor T cells among recipient peripheral blood mononuclear cells was the definition used for donor T cell macrochimerism. Results and caveats for the whole study, not just this receptor: The relatively low number and heterogeneity of intestinal transplant patients limited the conclusions. High GvH to HvG T cell clonal ratios were observed in the allografts of patients with donor T cell macrochimerism. Early after transplant, peak levels of circulating GvH clones were found to be associated with declines in HvG clones. GvH clones were detected in recipient bone marrow, and some appeared earlier in ileal mucosa or blood, consistent with an intestinal mucosal origin.

For this chain, trimming is 5 bases at the V end and 2 bases at the J end, and the number of junction bases without a gene match is 7. In the germline V gene (reference sequence), CDR1 corresponds to SGHAT and CDR2 to FQDESV. Inclusive of the bounding cysteine and phenylalanine, the CDR3 is 15 residues long. Only the CDR3 DNA is retained, 45 bases long and in frame from the first base. Library generation was performed with the immunoSEQ multiplex PCR assay. For most patients, genomic DNA was isolated with the Qiagen DNeasy Blood and Tissue Kit and shipped frozen to Adaptive Biotechnologies for TCR sequencing. For most patients, high-throughput TCR-beta CDR3 sequencing of genomic DNA was performed by Adaptive Biotechnologies. Concerning the study's data processing: Adaptive's ImmunoSEQ software was the source of the TCR sequencing data for 15 to 20 patients, while three other patients were processed with MiXCR and VDJtools. To correct CD4 versus CD8 sorting errors, sequences present in both subsets at a frequency ratio below 5:1 were removed. CDR3 nucleotide sequences shared between donor and recipient were removed because the origin of such sequences could not be assigned. To be classed as alloreactive, a clone needed at least 2-fold expansion over unstimulated cells and a minimum CFSE-low frequency of 0.002% (template counts) or 0.001% (read counts). Mappable clones were those detected in sequenced pre-transplant spleen, lymph node, or MLR CFSE-low populations of the donor or recipient. The cumulative frequency of alloreactive clones was calculated as a percentage of all sequences, weighted by copy number. This is the immuneACCESS table as TCRdb keeps it, with only in-frame sequences that have V and J called. A part of the clones is gone; compared with another copy, unresolved V genes explain less than half, and the rest is unexplained. V and J calls and clone size are as listed in that table; D and trimming were resolved from the DNA. The sample yields over 45,000 clones; approximately 88% were counted once. 0.62% of the sample lies in the top ten.

The time point label corresponds to: cells obtained before transplantation from donor or recipient. CD3+CD4+ and CD3+CD8+ populations were FACS-sorted from unstimulated pre-transplant donor and recipient cells taken from spleen or lymph nodes. A word on this clone: Its antigen is not yet known. Base qualities are missing; no much larger clone stands one base away.

This receptor was obtained from a human donor who was the organ donor for an intestinal transplant. Recombination linked TRBV11-1 to TRBJ2-7, and TRBD2 aligns with 9 junction nucleotides. Source: unstimulated CD4+ T cells sorted from spleen or lymph node cells, taken before transplant. The CDR3 region: CASSQPLAGTYEQYF. The nucleotides are TGTGCCAGCAGCCAACCACTAGCGGGTACCTACGAGCAGTACTTC.